A selection of T cell receptor beta chains follows, all from one sample in a study of blood T cell repertoires in COVID-19. Generated by immunoSEQ multiplex PCR, the TCRdb table keeps only in-frame clones and is missing some. Here the sample spans 100,000 to 120,000 clones, around 68% being singletons. What was sequenced was peripheral blood. Receptor source: a woman aged 55 to 70 with acute or convalescent COVID-19. Each CDR3 is given with its conserved first and last residue.

v_call cdr3_aa
TRBV19 CASSLGTSGVSYNEQFF
TRBV18 CASGATNEKLFF
TRBV5-4 CASSLGSGQGRYEQYF
TRBV5-1 CASSYGQVNTEAFF
TRBV3-1/TRBV3-2 CASSLQGGGEQYF
TRBV19 CASTLSGQDRATEAFF
TRBV29-1 CSVKQGGNQPQHF
TRBV9 CASSVGTGNSPLHF
TRBV2 CASSAVRGHTEAFF
TRBV2 CASRHPAGLNHEQYF
TRBV7-3 CASSPGRVRDTQYF
TRBV12-1 CASSRSGQDNQPQHF
TRBV5-6 CASSLRGQGTGYTF
TRBV5-1 CASSADRAAETQYF
TRBV5-6 CASSLDTVETQYF
TRBV2 CASSEAWRRVEAFF
TRBV19 CASRAEGGAGNQPQHF
TRBV7-2 CASSLDLAGGTDTQYF
TRBV7-9 CASSLPDRGNTEAFF
TRBV29-1 CSALRLSENTEAFF
TRBV7-2 CASIRDLNTGELFF
TRBV5-1 CASSLGQGNTGELFF
TRBV24-1 CATTSAQGNTEAFF
TRBV28 CASYSSFSYEQYF
TRBV6-1 CASSEANPREQYF
TRBV6-1 CASSEFGGNTYNEQFF
TRBV10-3 CAIRPGQGQEQYF
TRBV7-3 CASSQVQGETQYF
TRBV5-4 CASSLRAGGTDTQYF
TRBV2 CASEQNSNYGYTF
TRBV5-1 CASGPGARGEKLFF
TRBV7-3 CASSLGASSGNTIYF
TRBV6-2/TRBV6-3 CASSYIGQGNQPQHF
TRBV7-2 CASSLRGGPEAFF
TRBV18 CASSPQPMNTEAFF
TRBV10-2 CASTPGQESAQHF
TRBV28 CASSRGQRPKHNYGYTF
TRBV19 CASISTRGTGGYGYTF
TRBV27 CASSSQGGTEAFF
TRBV15 CATARGQIHSGNTIYF
TRBV6-1 CASSEPNYERLDTQYF
TRBV6-5 CASSPMGAPGEKLFF
TRBV7-2 CASSPLDLRGRETQYF
TRBV24-1 CATSDFGQGAGATNEKLFF
TRBV6-1 CASSEMDSYSGNTIYF
TRBV19 CASSKRVTGQGNKNTEAFF
TRBV5-1 CASSYDSNYGYTF
TRBV11-3 CASSSPWRDTQYF
TRBV7-3 CASSPHSGTSFNTDTQYF
TRBV5-1 CASSFSFETGAGELFF
TRBV18 CASSRERASNQPQHF
TRBV6-2/TRBV6-3 CASSLGTAGYTF
TRBV28 CASSSTGGGFQETQYF